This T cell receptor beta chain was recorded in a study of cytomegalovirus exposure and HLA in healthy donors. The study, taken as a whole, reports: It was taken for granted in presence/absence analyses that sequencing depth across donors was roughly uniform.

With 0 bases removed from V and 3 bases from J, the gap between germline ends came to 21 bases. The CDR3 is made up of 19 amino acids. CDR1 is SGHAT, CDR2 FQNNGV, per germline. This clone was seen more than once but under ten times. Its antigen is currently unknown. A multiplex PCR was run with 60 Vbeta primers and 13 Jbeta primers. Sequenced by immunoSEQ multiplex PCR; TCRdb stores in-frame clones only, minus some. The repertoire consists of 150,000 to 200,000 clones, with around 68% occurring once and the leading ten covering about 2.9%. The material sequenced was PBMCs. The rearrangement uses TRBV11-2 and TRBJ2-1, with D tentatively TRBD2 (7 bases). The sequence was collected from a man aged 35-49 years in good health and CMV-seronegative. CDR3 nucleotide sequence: TGTGCCAGCAGCTTAGATAGGGGGGGTATTGGGGTGGGCTACAATGAGCAGTTCTTC. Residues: CASSLDRGGIGVGYNEQFF.